These 3 T cell receptor beta chains were sequenced from one sample in a study of T cells after yellow fever vaccination. TCRdb called the 5' RACE reads again in MiXCR, with one record for every CDR3 protein. This table has 500,000 to 700,000 distinct CDR3 sequences, about 19% appearing once. Sequenced material: PBMCs, taken 15 days after the yellow fever booster vaccination. These receptors all come from a man aged 25 to 45 who received the YFV17D yellow fever vaccine.

V usage is TRBV20-1 and J usage is TRBJ2-2, with 13 bases fitting TRBD2. The junction had 6 bases not matched to a gene; V was cut back by 4 bases and J by 4 bases. CDR3 length: 16 amino acids. Germline CDR1 is DFQATT and CDR2 is SNEGSKA (reference sequence). The CDR3 region has the DNA TGCAGTGCTATCGGGACTAGCGGGATTCTCACCGGGGAGCTGTTTTTT. The encoded protein is CSAIGTSGILTGELFF.

This clonotype was detected only a few times. The V and J genes are TRBV5-5 and TRBJ2-7, with 7 bases that match TRBD1. V dropped 5 bases and J dropped 3; count of bases not matched to a gene: 8. Germline assignment: CDR1 SGHKS and CDR2 YYEKEE (reference sequence). The CDR3 consists of 14 residues. CDR3 coding DNA: TGTGCCAGCAGGATCGGGACAGCCCTCTACGAGCAGTACTTC. Its protein product is CASRIGTALYEQYF.

The chain couples TRBV7-8 to TRBJ2-5; D unclear. This CDR3 has 13 amino acids. Between the trimmed V and J ends, which lost 1 base and 8 bases, there was a span of 11 bases. Per germline, CDR1 SGHVS and CDR2 FQNEAQ. CDR3 DNA sequence: TGTGCCAGCAGCTTAGATCCCAGAAGCACCCAGTACTTC. Its protein is CASSLDPRSTQYF.